The 28 T cell receptor beta chains presented below share a single source sample, sequenced in a study of human T cells and chemical hapten exposure. Time point reported: pre-sensitization, week 0. Treatment denoted: therapeutic diphenylcyclopropenone sensitization with weekly scalp DPC. TCRdb independently ran MiXCR on the RACE reads; one entry per CDR3 protein. The sample lists 300,000 to 450,000 distinct CDR3 sequences, approximately 5.1% occurring once. Sample: whole blood, taken in connection with sensitization to the hapten diphenylcyclopropenone (DPC). Receptors originate from a woman aged 45-59 years with alopecia areata. Some clones in this sample may be carry-over from other donors' samples.

Points on this clonotype: A clone one base away is much larger, so this may be a read error. The chain has TRBV6-1 and TRBJ2-7; D call uncertain. Germline values: CDR1 MNHNS, CDR2 SASEGT. The CDR3 runs to 10 residues. The V gene lost 3 bases and the J gene lost 4 bases, with 1 base spanning the gap. As DNA, the CDR3 is TGTGCCAGCAGTGAGTACGAGCAGTACTTC. It yields the protein CASSEYEQYF.

This clonotype was found a few times. The chain carries TRBV6-1 and TRBJ1-1; D is uncertain. The CDR3 is made up of 14 amino acids. The V gene's germline CDR1 is MNHNS and CDR2 SASEGT. Trimming left V 1 base short and J 9 bases short, with 15 bases between. The CDR3 DNA sequence: TGTGCCAGCAGTGAAGTACGGGAAAGCTTAAAAGCTTTCTTT. Encoded protein: CASSEVRESLKAFF.

Only a few counts were recorded for this clonotype. The chain combines TRBV29-1 with TRBJ2-7; 7 bases are a match to TRBD1. The CDR3 has 13 amino acids. With V trimmed by 5 bases and J by 0 bases, 4 bases remained unmatched. Germline CDR1 and CDR2: SQVTM and ANQGSEA. This CDR3 is CSVLGQDSYEQYF. The CDR3 region has the DNA TGCAGCGTTCTTGGACAGGACTCCTACGAGCAGTACTTC.

J is TRBJ1-3 and V is TRBV15; 9 bases fit TRBD1. The CDR3 is 14 amino acids. Losses at the gene ends were 5 bases for V and 2 bases for J; bases not matched to a gene: 1. Germline loops: CDR1 LNHNV, CDR2 YYDKDF (reference sequence). In nucleotides, the CDR3 is TGTGCCACCAGCCGGACAGGGGCTGGAAACACCATATATTTT. Translating gives CATSRTGAGNTIYF.

This clonotype was counted between two and nine times. The rearrangement uses TRBV12-3 or TRBV12-4 and TRBJ1-4; D gene ambiguous. The length of the CDR3 is 14 residues. V lost 2 bases and J 4 bases, leaving 8 bases between the germline ends. CDR3 residues: CASSLMGFNEKLFF. CDR3 DNA sequence: TGTGCCAGCAGTTTAATGGGCTTTAATGAAAAACTGTTTTTT.

This clonotype has more than one count but fewer than ten. The chain couples TRBV20-1 to TRBJ1-2; TRBD1 matches at 10 bases. Germline CDR1 reads DFQATT; CDR2 reads SNEGSKA (reference sequence). V lost 6 bases and J lost 8; bases outside the gene matches: 6. The CDR3 consists of 12 residues. This CDR3 reads CSASGDRGGYTF. As DNA, the CDR3 is TGCAGTGCCAGCGGGGACAGGGGAGGCTACACCTTC.

A single count supports this clonotype. The rearrangement links TRBV3-1 to TRBJ1-6; TRBD1 matches 7 bases. The CDR3 runs to 14 residues. CDR1 is LGHDT and CDR2 is YNNKEL in the germline V gene (reference sequence). With V trimmed by 4 bases and J by 9 bases, 6 bases remained unmatched. The CDR3 is CASSLGGGFSPLHF. The DNA for the CDR3 is TGTGCCAGCAGCCTAGGAGGGGGCTTTTCACCCCTCCACTTT.

This clonotype was detected ten times or more. The chain combines TRBV7-6 with TRBJ1-2; the match to TRBD1 covers 7 bases. The germline V gene has CDR1 SGHVS and CDR2 FNYEAQ. Trimming cost V 4 bases and J 5 bases; bases outside gene matches: 10. This CDR3 contains 15 residues. DNA of the CDR3: TGTGCCAGCAGCTCGGGACAGCAGATGGGGTATGGCTACACCTTC. It is translated as CASSSGQQMGYGYTF.

This clonotype was counted at least ten times. The V and J genes are TRBV29-1 and TRBJ2-7; D remains ambiguous. This CDR3 contains 14 residues. In germline, CDR1 is SQVTM, CDR2 ANQGSEA. V was cut by 3 bases and J by 0 bases, with 12 bases left in between. The DNA for the CDR3 is TGCAGCGTTGAGGCCCCGGGCAGCTCCTACGAGCAGTACTTC. Its protein is CSVEAPGSSYEQYF.

This clonotype was seen many times. This chain uses TRBV18 with TRBJ2-3; no firm D call. Germline V gene lookup returns CDR1 KGHSH and CDR2 LQKENI. V dropped 6 bases and J dropped 4 bases, with 11 bases sitting between them. The CDR3 is 13 residues long. The CDR3 protein is CASSQGQADTQYF. In DNA form, the CDR3 reads TGTGCCAGCTCCCAAGGGCAGGCAGATACGCAGTATTTT.

This clonotype was observed a handful of times. This chain joins TRBV4-2 and TRBJ2-7, with 7 bases aligning to TRBD2. The CDR3 has 18 amino acids. Germline V CDR1 and CDR2: LGHNA, YNFKEQ. Trimming cost V 5 bases and J 1 base; bases outside gene matches: 17. CDR3 DNA sequence: TGTGCCAGCAGCGAAAGAGATAATGCCCGGGGACTATCCTACGAGCAGTACTTC. It is translated as CASSERDNARGLSYEQYF.

This clonotype came up a few times. The rearrangement links TRBV2 to TRBJ1-3; the D gene is possibly TRBD1 (5 bases). Germline V gives CDR1 SNHLY, CDR2 FYNNEI. The CDR3 sequence is 16 residues long. V lost 2 bases to trimming and J lost 2 bases, with 13 bases between them. CDR3 in DNA: TGTGCCAGCAGTGAAACCGGGGCCCTCGCTGGAAACACCATATATTTT. It translates to CASSETGALAGNTIYF.

This clonotype occurred many times. The chain recombines TRBV6-5 with TRBJ2-5; D uncertain. The CDR3 runs 14 residues. Deletions cut 2 bases from V and 4 bases from J, with 11 bases between. Germline V gives CDR1 MNHEY, CDR2 SVGAGI. The CDR3 spells CASSYQGSGETQYF. For the CDR3, the DNA is TGTGCCAGCAGTTACCAAGGATCGGGAGAGACCCAGTACTTC.

The chain carries TRBV9 and TRBJ2-2; 12 bases line up with TRBD2. V lost 3 bases to trimming and J lost 3 bases; unmatched junction nucleotides: 6. Germline values: CDR1 SGDLS, CDR2 YYNGEE. CDR3 length: 17 residues. This CDR3 is CASSGLAGVSYTGELFF. For the CDR3, the DNA is TGTGCCAGCAGCGGACTAGCGGGAGTATCGTACACCGGGGAGCTGTTTTTT.

V is TRBV28 and J is TRBJ1-6; D is uncertain. The V end lost 5 bases, the J end lost 12 bases, and 8 bases lay between the germline ends. CDR3 size: 11 residues. CDR1 is MDHEN, CDR2 SYDVKM, per germline. The CDR3 loop is CASSPPGPLHF. The CDR3 region has the DNA TGTGCCAGCAGTCCCCCGGGACCCCTCCACTTT.

The chain employs TRBV5-1 and TRBJ2-5; maybe TRBD2 (5 bases). The CDR3 spans 13 residues. Looked up from germline, CDR1 is SGHRS and CDR2 is YFSETQ. V shed 6 bases and J shed 2 bases, with 11 bases lying between them. The CDR3 coding sequence is TGCGCCAGCAAATTGAGAGGGCAAGAGACCCAGTACTTC. Translation gives CASKLRGQETQYF.

The V gene is TRBV14, the J gene TRBJ1-6; unclear D gene. Germline V lookup: CDR1 SGHDN, CDR2 FVKESK. The CDR3 sequence is 13 residues long. V lost 4 bases to trimming and J lost 8 bases, with 9 bases between them. The CDR3 coding sequence is TGTGCCAGCAGCCGCGTACTGCATTCACCCCTCCACTTT. Amino acid sequence: CASSRVLHSPLHF.

This rearrangement joins TRBV5-6 to TRBJ1-4; 7 bases are a match to TRBD1. The CDR3 has 17 amino acids. The V segment lost 0 bases and the J segment 2 bases; nucleotides outside the gene matches: 7. Germline V lookup: CDR1 SGHDT, CDR2 YYEEEE. CDR3 DNA sequence: TGTGCCAGCAGCTTGGGATCACAGGGGCGGACTAATGAAAAACTGTTTTTT. Translation: CASSLGSQGRTNEKLFF. Combining the CDR3 with reference TRBV5-6 and TRBJ1-4 gives the whole variable domain DAGVTQSPTHLIKTRGQQVTLRCSPKSGHDTVSWYQQALGQGPQFIFQYYEEEERQRGNFPDRFSGHQFPNYSSELNVNALLLGDSALYLCASSLGSQGRTNEKLFFGSGTQLSVL.

The table lists this clonotype with many counts. CDR3 sequence (DNA): TGTGCCAGCAGAGACAGGGACTCTGGGGCCAACGTCCTGACTTTC. Translation gives CASRDRDSGANVLTF. The J gene is TRBJ2-6, the V gene TRBV9, with 7 nucleotides matching TRBD1. This CDR3 has 15 amino acids. CDR1 SGDLS and CDR2 YYNGEE come from the germline V gene. The ends lost 5 bases at V and 0 bases at J; junction bases unmatched: 2. The full variable domain, in which reference TRBV9 and TRBJ2-6 provide the parts outside the CDR3, is DSGVTQTPKHLITATGQRVTLRCSPRSGDLSVYWYQQSLDQGLQFLIQYYNGEERAKGNILERFSAQQFPDLHSELNLSSLELGDSALYFCASRDRDSGANVLTFGAGSRLTVL.

This clonotype was counted at least ten times. V and J are TRBV3-1 and TRBJ2-3; perhaps TRBD2 as D (5 bases). Trimming removed 1 base at V and 3 bases at J, with 17 bases between. CDR3 length: 17 amino acids. Germline CDR1 is LGHDT and CDR2 is YNNKEL (reference sequence). CDR3 residues: CASSQVLRSRGTDTQYF. CDR3 sequence (DNA): TGTGCCAGCAGCCAAGTATTAAGATCCCGCGGGACAGATACGCAGTATTTT.

In its sample, this clonotype was seen many times. V gene TRBV6-5 combines with J gene TRBJ2-5; D is uncertain. This CDR3 is built from 14 residues. Germline lookup yields CDR1 MNHEY and CDR2 SVGAGI. The V end was cut by 2 bases, the J end by 0 bases, with 7 bases between. The CDR3 loop reads CASSYVANQETQYF. CDR3 nucleotide sequence: TGTGCCAGCAGTTACGTAGCCAACCAAGAGACCCAGTACTTC.

This clonotype was counted ten times or more. This chain links TRBV5-1 with TRBJ1-5, with a possible D match to TRBD1 (6 bases). Germline V gene data show CDR1 as SGHRS and CDR2 as YFSETQ. This CDR3 is 13 amino acids long. Trimming pared 4 bases from V and 3 bases from J, leaving 8 bases between. CDR3 in amino acids: CASSRDINQPQHF. The CDR3 nucleotides read TGCGCCAGCAGCCGGGACATCAATCAGCCCCAGCATTTT.

The rearrangement joins TRBV12-3 or TRBV12-4 to TRBJ2-3; 15 nucleotides match TRBD2. V gave up 3 bases and J gave up 0 bases; unmatched junction bases: 4. The CDR3 loop spans 18 amino acids. CDR3 in amino acids: CASSLRGLAGGSTDTQYF. The CDR3 nucleotides read TGTGCCAGCAGTTTGAGGGGACTAGCGGGGGGTAGCACAGATACGCAGTATTTT.

This clonotype has ten or more counts. The rearrangement joins TRBV5-5 to TRBJ1-5; the match to TRBD1 covers 7 bases. Germline V gene sequence: CDR1 SGHKS, CDR2 YYEKEE (reference sequence). CDR3 size: 15 residues. J was trimmed by 4 bases and V by 2 bases; bases with no gene match: 6. DNA for the CDR3: TGTGCCAGCAGCTTTACCGCAGGGGGGAATCAGCCCCAGCATTTT. Amino acid sequence: CASSFTAGGNQPQHF.

This clonotype showed up many times. The rearrangement joins TRBV7-9 to TRBJ2-5, with 11 bases aligning to TRBD2. CDR3 length: 15 residues. V was clipped by 3 bases and J by 4 bases; unmatched bases: 4. CDR1 is SEHNR, CDR2 FQNEAQ, per germline (reference sequence). The CDR3 DNA reads as TGTGCCAGCAGCTTTAGTGGGACTAGCGGAGAGACCCAGTACTTC. It codes for CASSFSGTSGETQYF. The full variable domain, completed using reference TRBV7-9 and TRBJ2-5, is DTGVSQNPRHKITKRGQNVTFRCDPISEHNRLYWYRQTLGQGPEFLTYFQNEAQLEKSRLLSDRFSAERPKGSFSTLEIQRTEQGDSAMYLCASSFSGTSGETQYFGPGTRLLVL.

The CDR3 region is CASSQNGELFF. As DNA, the CDR3 is TGTGCCAGCAGCCAAAACGGGGAGCTGTTTTTT. The chain is built from TRBV3-1 and TRBJ2-2; no reliable D call. The germline gives CDR1 LGHDT, CDR2 YNNKEL (reference sequence). V shed 2 bases and J shed 7 bases, with 2 bases lying between them. The CDR3 contains 11 residues.

This clonotype was picked up many times. The rearrangement uses TRBV5-6 and TRBJ1-5; 8 bases align to TRBD1. This CDR3 has 14 residues. Germline loops: CDR1 SGHDT, CDR2 YYEEEE. V lost 4 bases and J lost 6; bases outside the gene matches: 6. In nucleotides, the CDR3 is TGTGCCAGCAGCCCAGGGGGCGTGGGTCAGCCCCAGCATTTT. Residues: CASSPGGVGQPQHF.

In its sample, this clonotype was seen a few times. The rearrangement uses TRBV12-3 or TRBV12-4 and TRBJ2-3; 7 nucleotides line up with TRBD2. The CDR3 has 15 amino acids. The V gene end was trimmed by 3 bases and the J gene end by 3 bases; junction bases not matched to a gene: 6. This CDR3 is CASSLRAGETDTQYF. The CDR3 DNA sequence: TGTGCCAGCAGTTTGCGGGCGGGAGAGACAGATACGCAGTATTTT.